This record concerns one T cell receptor (beta chain) sequence. Its antigen is currently unknown. The UMIs carried a 6-nucleotide sample barcode, and they were added by template switching. TCRdb re-analyzed the 5' RACE reads; it lists each CDR3 protein once, without DNA. This table holds some 300,000 distinct CDR3 sequences. The record originates from a study of monozygotic twins with inflammatory bowel disease. The study, taken as a whole, reports: On the inverse Simpson index, IBD patients scored lower for TCRbeta diversity than healthy co-twins. Versus healthy twins, IBD patients showed fewer clonotypes shared with others, especially with disease activity.

The sequencing sample was made of blood. The sequence came from a human donor with ulcerative colitis or Crohn's disease, or a healthy co-twin of an affected twin (not recorded which).

The CDR3 sequence: CASSQDGQGYNEQFF. The chain is built from TRBV4-3 and TRBJ2-1; TCRdb selects TRBD1, and the lack of DNA leaves this call unchecked. CDR3 length: 15 amino acids. Looked up from germline, CDR1 is LGHNA and CDR2 is YSLEER.